A single T cell receptor beta chain is shown here with its context. Antigen unknown. Data came from immunoSEQ multiplex PCR; TCRdb stores just in-frame clones and leaves some out. This table holds just over 60,000 clones, around 88% found once. This sample is part of a study of PD-1 blockade in classical Hodgkin lymphoma. Each patient experienced a relapse that followed autologous stem cell transplantation, and brentuximab vedotin exposure varied. Classification of best responses gave complete response, partial response or progressive disease. Notes on the study in general: Before treatment, complete responders showed about the same diversity as newly diagnosed patients. Baseline TCR diversity was reportedly lower in newly diagnosed patients than in healthy donors. It was reported as lower still in relapsed/refractory patients. Nivolumab initiation under 1 year post-ASCT meant exclusion.

The V gene's germline CDR1 is SQVTM and CDR2 ANQGSEA. V gave up 6 bases and J gave up 0 bases, with 9 bases separating them. The CDR3 extends over 14 amino acids. The material was peripheral blood mononuclear cells (PBMCs), obtained at baseline. The sequence came from a human donor with classical Hodgkin lymphoma. The chain recombines TRBV29-1 with TRBJ2-6, with a tentative D call TRBD1 (5 bases). CDR3 DNA: TGCAGCGTCTCAGGGTACTCTGGGGCCAACGTCCTGACTTTC. Translating it yields CSVSGYSGANVLTF.